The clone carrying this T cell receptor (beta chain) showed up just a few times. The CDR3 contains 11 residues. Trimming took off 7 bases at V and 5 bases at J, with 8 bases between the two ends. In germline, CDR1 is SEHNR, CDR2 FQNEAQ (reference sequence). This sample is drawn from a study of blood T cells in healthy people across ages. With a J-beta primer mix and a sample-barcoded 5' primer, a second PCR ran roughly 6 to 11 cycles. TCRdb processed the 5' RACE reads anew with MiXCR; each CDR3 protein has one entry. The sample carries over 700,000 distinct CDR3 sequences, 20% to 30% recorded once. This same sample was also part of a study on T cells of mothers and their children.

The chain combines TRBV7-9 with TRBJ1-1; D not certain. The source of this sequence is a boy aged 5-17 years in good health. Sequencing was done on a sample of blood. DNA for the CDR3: TGTGCCAGCATCCAAAGGACTGAAGCTTTCTTT. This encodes CASIQRTEAFF.